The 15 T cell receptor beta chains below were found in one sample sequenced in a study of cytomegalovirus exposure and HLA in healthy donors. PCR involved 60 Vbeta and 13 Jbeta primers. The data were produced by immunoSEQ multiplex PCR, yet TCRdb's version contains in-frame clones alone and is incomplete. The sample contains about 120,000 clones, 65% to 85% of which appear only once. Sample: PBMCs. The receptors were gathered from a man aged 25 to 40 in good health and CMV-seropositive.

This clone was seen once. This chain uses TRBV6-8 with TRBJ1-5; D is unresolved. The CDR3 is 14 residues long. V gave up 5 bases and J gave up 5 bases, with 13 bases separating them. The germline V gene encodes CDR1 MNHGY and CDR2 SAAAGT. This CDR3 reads CASSPRRSDQPQHF. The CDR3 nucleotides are TGTGCCAGCAGTCCTAGGAGGTCCGATCAGCCCCAGCATTTT.

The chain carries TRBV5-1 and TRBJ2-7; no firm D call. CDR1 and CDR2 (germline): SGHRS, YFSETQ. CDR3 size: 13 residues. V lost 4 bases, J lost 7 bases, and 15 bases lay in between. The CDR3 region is CASSLHEVSEQYF. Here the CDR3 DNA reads TGCGCCAGCAGCCTTCACGAGGTCTCAGAGCAGTACTTC.

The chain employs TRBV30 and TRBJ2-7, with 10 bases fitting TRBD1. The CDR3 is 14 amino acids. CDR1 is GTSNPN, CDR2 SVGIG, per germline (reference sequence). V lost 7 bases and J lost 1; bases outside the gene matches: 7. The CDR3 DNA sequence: TGTGCCTCGATCGCGGACAGGGGGTCCTACGAGCAGTACTTC. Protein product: CASIADRGSYEQYF.

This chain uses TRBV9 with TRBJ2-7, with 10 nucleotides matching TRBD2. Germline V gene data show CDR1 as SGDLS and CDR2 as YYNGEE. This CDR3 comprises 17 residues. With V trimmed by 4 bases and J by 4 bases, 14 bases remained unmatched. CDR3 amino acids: CASSRTPLASGGYEQYF. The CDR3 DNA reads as TGTGCCAGCAGCAGAACCCCCTTGGCTAGCGGGGGTTACGAGCAGTACTTC.

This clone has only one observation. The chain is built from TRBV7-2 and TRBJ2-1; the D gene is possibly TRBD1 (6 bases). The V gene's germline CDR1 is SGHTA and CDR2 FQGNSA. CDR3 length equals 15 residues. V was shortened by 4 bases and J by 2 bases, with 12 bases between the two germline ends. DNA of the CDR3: TGTGCCAGCAGCTCCCTCAGGGGCGCCTACAATGAGCAGTTCTTC. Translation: CASSSLRGAYNEQFF.

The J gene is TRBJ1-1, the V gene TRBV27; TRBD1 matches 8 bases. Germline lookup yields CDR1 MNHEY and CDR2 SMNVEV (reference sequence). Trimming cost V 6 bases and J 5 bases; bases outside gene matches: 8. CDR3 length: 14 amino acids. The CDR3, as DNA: TGTGCCAGCAGGGCCGCAGGGGGCAGGACTGAAGCTTTCTTT. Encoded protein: CASRAAGGRTEAFF.

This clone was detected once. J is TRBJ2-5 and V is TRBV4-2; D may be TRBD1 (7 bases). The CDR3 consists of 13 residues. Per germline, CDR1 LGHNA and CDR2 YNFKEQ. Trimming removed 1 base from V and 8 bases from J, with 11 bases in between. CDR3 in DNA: TGTGCCAGCAGCCAAGGACTAGGGGGCACCCAGTACTTC. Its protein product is CASSQGLGGTQYF.

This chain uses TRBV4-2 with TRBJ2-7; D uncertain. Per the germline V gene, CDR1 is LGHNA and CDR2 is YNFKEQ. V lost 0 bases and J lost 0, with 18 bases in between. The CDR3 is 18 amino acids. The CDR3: CASSQDPQRFESSYEQYF. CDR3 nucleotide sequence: TGTGCCAGCAGCCAAGACCCCCAGAGGTTCGAAAGCTCCTACGAGCAGTACTTC.

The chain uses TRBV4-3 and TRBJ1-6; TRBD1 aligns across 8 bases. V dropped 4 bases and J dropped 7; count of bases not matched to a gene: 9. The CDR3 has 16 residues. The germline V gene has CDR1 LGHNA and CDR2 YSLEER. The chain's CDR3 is CASSRQGSSENSPLHF. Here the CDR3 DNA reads TGCGCCAGCAGCCGACAGGGGTCATCAGAAAATTCACCCCTCCACTTT.

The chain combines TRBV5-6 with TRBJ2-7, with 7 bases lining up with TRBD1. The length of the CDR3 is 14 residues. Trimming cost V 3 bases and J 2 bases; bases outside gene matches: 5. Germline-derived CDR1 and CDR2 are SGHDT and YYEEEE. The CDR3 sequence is CASSYGQVPYEQYF. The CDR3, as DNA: TGTGCCAGCAGCTACGGACAGGTACCCTACGAGCAGTACTTC.

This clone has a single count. The CDR3, as DNA: TGTGCCAGCAGTTCGGACAGGGAGGACATTCAGTACTTC. The encoded protein is CASSSDREDIQYF. The V call is TRBV5-6, the J call TRBJ2-4, with 8 positions matching TRBD1. The V gene end was trimmed by 5 bases and the J gene end by 8 bases; junction bases not matched to a gene: 6. This CDR3 region has 13 residues. From germline, CDR1 is SGHDT and CDR2 YYEEEE. The whole variable domain, remainder taken from reference TRBV5-6 and TRBJ2-4, is DAGVTQSPTHLIKTRGQQVTLRCSPKSGHDTVSWYQQALGQGPQFIFQYYEEEERQRGNFPDRFSGHQFPNYSSELNVNALLLGDSALYLCASSSDREDIQYFGAGTRLSVL.

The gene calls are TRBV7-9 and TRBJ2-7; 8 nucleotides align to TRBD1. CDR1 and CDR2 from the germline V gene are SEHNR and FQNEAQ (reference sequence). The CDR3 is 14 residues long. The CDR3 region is CSTNDGQGFYEQYF. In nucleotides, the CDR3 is TGTTCCACCAATGACGGACAGGGCTTCTACGAGCAGTACTTC.

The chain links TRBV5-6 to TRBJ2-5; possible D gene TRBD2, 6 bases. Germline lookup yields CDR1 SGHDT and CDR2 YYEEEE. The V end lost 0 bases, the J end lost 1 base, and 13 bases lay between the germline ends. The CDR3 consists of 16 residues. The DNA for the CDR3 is TGTGCCAGCAGCTTGGGCGGGGACGACTTCCAAGAGACCCAGTACTTC. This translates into CASSLGGDDFQETQYF.

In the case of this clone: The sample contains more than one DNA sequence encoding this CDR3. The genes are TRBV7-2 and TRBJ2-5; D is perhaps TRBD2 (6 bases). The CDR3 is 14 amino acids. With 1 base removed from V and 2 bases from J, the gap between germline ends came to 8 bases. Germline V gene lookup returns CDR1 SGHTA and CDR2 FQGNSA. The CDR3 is CASSLVGGQETQYF. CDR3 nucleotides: TGTGCCAGCAGCTTAGTGGGGGGACAAGAGACCCAGTACTTC.

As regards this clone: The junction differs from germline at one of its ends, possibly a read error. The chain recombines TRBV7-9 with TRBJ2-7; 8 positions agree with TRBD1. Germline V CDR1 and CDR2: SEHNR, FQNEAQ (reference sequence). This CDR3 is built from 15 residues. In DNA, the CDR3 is TGTTCCAGCAGCTTAGAAGGCAGGGGGCCCCACGAGCAGTACTTC. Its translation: CSSSLEGRGPHEQYF. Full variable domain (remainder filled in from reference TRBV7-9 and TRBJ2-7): DTGVSQNPRHKITKRGQNVTFRCDPISEHNRLYWYRQTLGQGPEFLTYFQNEAQLEKSRLLSDRFSAERPKGSFSTLEIQRTEQGDSAMYLCSSSLEGRGPHEQYFGPGTRLTVT.